Shown below are 24 T cell receptor beta chains from a single sample sequenced in a study of T-cell reconstitution after alpha-beta-depleted transplantation in children. For TCRbeta, the library was prepared with unique molecular identifiers. TCRdb re-derived calls from the PCR reads in MiXCR, one entry per CDR3 protein. Here the sample spans 450,000 to 700,000 distinct CDR3 sequences, 27% being singletons. This specimen was PBMCs, taken before TCRalphabeta/CD19-depleted stem cell transplant. All receptors derive from a boy younger than two with Wiskott-Aldrich syndrome, due to receive a stem cell transplant.

V gene TRBV3-1 combines with J gene TRBJ2-3; D is possibly TRBD1 (5 bases). Germline values: CDR1 LGHDT, CDR2 YNNKEL (reference sequence). The CDR3 runs to 13 residues. V dropped 4 bases and J dropped 4 bases, with 9 bases sitting between them. This CDR3 reads CASSPRVADTQYF. CDR3 sequence (DNA): TGTGCCAGCAGCCCCAGGGTTGCAGATACGCAGTATTTT.

This clonotype was counted a single time. In nucleotides, the CDR3 is TGTGCCAGCAGCTTCCCCAGCGGAGAAGATAATGAGCAGTTCTTC. Translation: CASSFPSGEDNEQFF. The chain is built from TRBV5-4 and TRBJ2-1; the D gene is possibly TRBD2 (5 bases). Germline lookup yields CDR1 SGHNT and CDR2 YYREEE (reference sequence). V was trimmed by 2 bases and J by 7 bases, leaving 16 bases between them. This CDR3 is built from 15 residues.

The V gene is TRBV5-1, the J gene TRBJ2-1; the match to TRBD2 covers 14 bases. The CDR3 has 15 residues. Germline CDR1 reads SGHRS; CDR2 reads YFSETQ. V shed 4 bases and J 7 bases; nucleotides not matched to a gene: 4. The CDR3, as DNA: TGCGCCAGCAGCCCGAGGACTAGCGGGGGGAATGAGCAGTTCTTC. It specifies CASSPRTSGGNEQFF.

This clonotype was detected only a few times. This sequence joins TRBV5-1 and TRBJ2-2, with no clear D. In germline, CDR1 is SGHRS, CDR2 YFSETQ. This CDR3 contains 15 residues. The ends were cut back, 4 bases at V and 0 bases at J, with 10 bases in the middle. CDR3 sequence (DNA): TGCGCCAGCAGCCTTCGCGAGGCGAACACCGGGGAGCTGTTTTTT. Its translation: CASSLREANTGELFF. The full variable domain, its missing parts supplied by reference TRBV5-1 and TRBJ2-2, is KAGVTQTPRYLIKTRGQQVTLSCSPISGHRSVSWYQQTPGQGLQFLFEYFSETQRNKGNFPGRFSGRQFSNSRSEMNVSTLELGDSALYLCASSLREANTGELFFGEGSRLTVL.

The J gene is TRBJ1-2, the V gene TRBV20-1; 10 nucleotides match TRBD1. Trimming took 2 bases from V and 8 from J; bases not matched to a gene: 2. The CDR3 covers 12 residues. Germline V lookup: CDR1 DFQATT, CDR2 SNEGSKA (reference sequence). Here the CDR3 reads CSARWDRGGYTF. The CDR3 bases are TGCAGTGCTAGATGGGACAGGGGCGGCTACACCTTC.

The chain uses TRBV20-1 and TRBJ1-2, with a possible D match to TRBD1 (5 bases). The CDR3 is 13 residues long. The V gene lost 0 bases and the J gene lost 4 bases, with 9 bases spanning the gap. Germline lookup yields CDR1 DFQATT and CDR2 SNEGSKA (reference sequence). For the CDR3, the DNA is TGCAGTGCTAGAGAACAGGTCTCCTATGGCTACACCTTC. This sequence encodes CSAREQVSYGYTF.

The table lists this clonotype with a count of one. V gene TRBV20-1 combines with J gene TRBJ2-7, with a weak D call TRBD1 (6 bases). This CDR3 contains 13 residues. The ends were cut back, 3 bases at V and 3 bases at J, with 12 bases in the middle. Looked up from germline, CDR1 is DFQATT and CDR2 is SNEGSKA (reference sequence). The CDR3 reads CSARTARGYEQYF. The CDR3 coding sequence is TGCAGTGCTAGGACTGCCAGGGGCTACGAGCAGTACTTC.

The V call is TRBV18, the J call TRBJ2-7; the match to TRBD1 covers 7 bases. Germline CDR1 KGHSH, CDR2 LQKENI. There are 15 residues in the CDR3. V lost 3 bases to trimming and J lost 0 bases; unmatched junction nucleotides: 5. The CDR3 nucleotides are TGTGCCAGCTCACCGACAGGGATTAGCTCCTACGAGCAGTACTTC. As protein: CASSPTGISSYEQYF.

V and J are TRBV19 and TRBJ1-5; D is undetermined. Trimming took 5 bases from V and 0 from J, leaving 8 bases between them. CDR3 size: 14 residues. Germline assignment: CDR1 LNHDA and CDR2 SQIVND (reference sequence). The CDR3 spells CASSVRASNQPQHF. In DNA, the CDR3 is TGTGCCAGTAGTGTCAGAGCTAGCAATCAGCCCCAGCATTTT.

This clonotype was seen a handful of times. This chain links TRBV29-1 with TRBJ2-5; TRBD1 agrees at 7 bases. Germline CDR1 reads SQVTM; CDR2 reads ANQGSEA. This CDR3 spans 13 amino acids. With V trimmed by 7 bases and J by 0 bases, 5 bases remained unmatched. The CDR3 DNA reads as TGCAGCGCAAGCAGGGGGTACCAAGAGACCCAGTACTTC. Protein product: CSASRGYQETQYF. Looking up the rest from reference TRBV29-1 and TRBJ2-5 gives the full variable domain: SAVISQKPSRDICQRGTSLTIQCQVDSQVTMMFWYRQQPGQSLTLIATANQGSEATYESGFVIDKFPISRPNLTFSTLTVSNMSPEDSSIYLCSASRGYQETQYFGPGTRLLVL.

The chain employs TRBV11-2 and TRBJ2-2; D call uncertain. The CDR3 totals 16 residues. Trimming cost V 4 bases and J 3 bases, with 15 bases left between them. Per the germline V gene, CDR1 is SGHAT and CDR2 is FQNNGV. In DNA, the CDR3 is TGTGCCAGCAGCTCCTGGCTCTATACCTACACCGGGGAGCTGTTTTTT. This sequence encodes CASSSWLYTYTGELFF.

The table lists this clonotype with a few counts. V gene TRBV6-5 combines with J gene TRBJ1-1; the D gene is possibly TRBD1 (5 bases). The V gene lost 5 bases and the J gene lost 4 bases, with 8 bases spanning the gap. The CDR3 extends over 12 amino acids. Germline CDR1 MNHEY, CDR2 SVGAGI. CDR3 region: CASSRGTTEAFF. CDR3 nucleotide sequence: TGTGCCAGCAGTAGAGGGACCACTGAAGCTTTCTTT.

The chain joins TRBV12-3 or TRBV12-4 to TRBJ2-2, with D tentatively TRBD1 or TRBD2 (5 bases each). V was pared by 5 bases and J by 4 bases, with 14 bases between. The CDR3 has 15 residues. CDR3 bases: TGTGCCAGCAGTGCAGCCGGGACCCCCACCGGGGAGCTGTTTTTT. Translated, it gives CASSAAGTPTGELFF.

CDR3 sequence: CASSLRQDEQYF. The CDR3 nucleotides are TGCGCCAGCAGCCTCAGACAGGACGAGCAGTACTTC. The chain uses TRBV5-1 and TRBJ2-7, with D possibly matching TRBD1 (6 bases). CDR1 and CDR2 (germline): SGHRS, YFSETQ. Deletions cut 4 bases from V and 5 bases from J, with 10 bases between. The CDR3 covers 12 residues.

This clonotype was recorded a few times. The rearrangement joins TRBV20-1 to TRBJ2-1; 16 positions match TRBD2. This CDR3 contains 18 residues. The germline V gene encodes CDR1 DFQATT and CDR2 SNEGSKA (reference sequence). Trimming cost V 6 bases and J 0 bases; bases outside gene matches: 8. The DNA for the CDR3 is TGCAGTGCCATCCCGGGACTAGCGGGGGGGACCTCCTACAATGAGCAGTTCTTC. This sequence encodes CSAIPGLAGGTSYNEQFF.

The sample holds a few counts of this clonotype. The chain employs TRBV27 and TRBJ2-2, with a weak D call TRBD1 (6 bases). The CDR3 loop spans 13 amino acids. V lost 5 bases and J lost 6, with 10 bases in between. Germline loops: CDR1 MNHEY, CDR2 SMNVEV (reference sequence). The CDR3: CASSNRDPGELFF. CDR3 in DNA: TGTGCCAGCAGTAACAGGGATCCCGGGGAGCTGTTTTTT.

The sample holds a few counts of this clonotype. The chain recombines TRBV6-5 with TRBJ1-5; D might be TRBD1 (5 bases). V lost 1 base, J lost 5 bases, and 9 bases lay in between. CDR1 is MNHEY, CDR2 SVGAGI, per germline. CDR3 size: 14 residues. DNA of the CDR3: TGTGCCAGCAGTTACTGGAGGGGCTATCAGCCCCAGCATTTT. Translation: CASSYWRGYQPQHF.

The CDR3 coding sequence is TGCGCCAGCAGCCGGCTAACATTCTACAGGGAGCGAAGGAACACTGAAGCTTTCTTT. As protein: CASSRLTFYRERRNTEAFF. This chain joins TRBV5-1 and TRBJ1-1; possible D gene TRBD1, 6 bases. CDR1 is SGHRS, CDR2 YFSETQ, per germline. Trimming cost V 4 bases and J 1 base, with 26 bases left between them. CDR3 length: 19 amino acids.

This clonotype showed up just once. The gene calls are TRBV18 and TRBJ2-7, with a weak D call TRBD1 (5 bases). V shed 3 bases and J shed 2 bases, with 14 bases lying between them. Germline V gives CDR1 KGHSH, CDR2 LQKENI. This CDR3 is 15 amino acids long. The CDR3 nucleotides are TGTGCCAGCTCACCCGGCCAGGGTGGTCCCTACGAGCAGTACTTC. It yields the protein CASSPGQGGPYEQYF.

This sequence joins TRBV5-5 and TRBJ2-1, with 10 bases that match TRBD2. Looked up from germline, CDR1 is SGHKS and CDR2 is YYEKEE (reference sequence). Unmatched junction bases numbered 8, after V lost 0 bases and J lost 8 bases. The length of the CDR3 is 16 residues. CDR3 sequence reads: CASSLVSGREIDEQFF. The CDR3 nucleotides read TGTGCCAGCAGCTTGGTCAGCGGGAGGGAAATAGATGAGCAGTTCTTC.

This clonotype has more than one count but fewer than ten. The chain links TRBV7-6 to TRBJ2-3; D unresolved. The ends were cut back, 4 bases at V and 3 bases at J, with 11 bases in the middle. This CDR3 comprises 14 residues. Germline V gives CDR1 SGHVS, CDR2 FNYEAQ. The CDR3 sequence: CASSSLSRTDTQYF. The CDR3 DNA reads TGTGCCAGCAGCTCATTGTCTAGAACAGATACGCAGTATTTT.

The DNA of the CDR3 is TGTGCCAGCAGCTTCGGGGTTTCTGGAAACACCATATATTTT. As protein: CASSFGVSGNTIYF. J is TRBJ1-3 and V is TRBV7-9; no clear D. The CDR3 is 14 amino acids. V dropped 3 bases and J dropped 1 base, with 7 bases sitting between them. CDR1 and CDR2 (germline): SEHNR, FQNEAQ (reference sequence). Complete variable domain (other parts from reference TRBV7-9 and TRBJ1-3): DTGVSQNPRHKITKRGQNVTFRCDPISEHNRLYWYRQTLGQGPEFLTYFQNEAQLEKSRLLSDRFSAERPKGSFSTLEIQRTEQGDSAMYLCASSFGVSGNTIYFGEGSWLTVV.

The rearrangement uses TRBV15 and TRBJ2-3, with D tentatively TRBD1 or TRBD2 (5 bases each). V dropped 7 bases and J dropped 4 bases, with 12 bases sitting between them. From germline, CDR1 is LNHNV and CDR2 YYDKDF (reference sequence). The CDR3 covers 13 residues. CDR3 residues: CATTGPGADTQYF. The CDR3 DNA reads TGTGCCACCACGGGGCCCGGCGCAGATACGCAGTATTTT.

The chain uses TRBV7-6 and TRBJ1-3; no definite D call. CDR1 SGHVS and CDR2 FNYEAQ come from the germline V gene. V dropped 4 bases and J dropped 7 bases, with 11 bases sitting between them. CDR3 size: 13 residues. The CDR3 loop is CASSSLGWNTIYF. DNA of the CDR3: TGTGCCAGCAGCTCCTTAGGGTGGAACACCATATATTTT.